These 7 T cell receptor beta chains originate from one sample sequenced in a study of blood T cell repertoires in COVID-19. Assay: immunoSEQ multiplex PCR; the TCRdb copy retains only in-frame clones and omits some. The sample holds a few hundred thousand clones, 80% to 90% seen once. Sequencing used PBMCs or T cells enriched from blood (not recorded which). These receptors were obtained from a woman in her late teens or twenties who had recovered from COVID-19.

The chain recombines TRBV27 with TRBJ1-6, with 10 bases lining up with TRBD1. The J segment lost 11 bases and the V segment lost 2 bases, leaving 12 bases of the junction unmatched. This CDR3 spans 17 amino acids. Per germline, CDR1 MNHEY and CDR2 SMNVEV (reference sequence). The CDR3 sequence is CASSLKTGGQGLTPLHF. The DNA of the CDR3 is TGTGCCAGCAGTTTAAAGACTGGGGGACAGGGGTTGACACCCCTCCACTTT.

The V call is TRBV28, the J call TRBJ1-2; 8 nucleotides line up with TRBD1. Germline trimming cut 3 bases from V and 4 bases from J; bases unmatched to any gene: 7. CDR1 is MDHEN, CDR2 SYDVKM, per germline. This CDR3 spans 15 amino acids. The CDR3 DNA follows: TGTGCCAGCAGTTTTCAGGGGGCTAGCCTCTATGGCTACACCTTC. Protein sequence: CASSFQGASLYGYTF.

This chain joins TRBV28 and TRBJ1-1; D gene uncertain. V was shortened by 7 bases and J by 5 bases, with 17 bases between the two germline ends. From germline, CDR1 is MDHEN and CDR2 SYDVKM. The CDR3 extends over 14 amino acids. The chain's CDR3 is CASTTILGRTEAFF. In nucleotides, the CDR3 is TGTGCCAGCACTACCATACTAGGGAGGACTGAAGCTTTCTTT.

The chain joins TRBV4-1 to TRBJ2-7; TRBD2 agrees at 11 bases. V trimming: 1 base; J trimming: 4 bases; junction bases outside the gene matches: 0. The CDR3 sequence is 14 residues long. The V gene's germline CDR1 is MGHRA and CDR2 YSYEKL. The CDR3 DNA reads as TGCGCCAGCAGCCAAGGGACTAGCGGGTACGAGCAGTACTTC. Its translation is CASSQGTSGYEQYF.

The rearrangement uses TRBV5-1 and TRBJ1-3; D unresolved. Germline V CDR1 and CDR2: SGHRS, YFSETQ. The CDR3 sequence is 13 residues long. Trimming removed 4 bases at V and 6 bases at J, with 11 bases between. This CDR3 reads CASSPPGENTIYF. The CDR3 bases are TGCGCCAGCAGCCCTCCGGGTGAAAACACCATATATTTT.

The chain uses TRBV15 and TRBJ1-5; a weak D match, TRBD1 (6 bases). Germline CDR1 LNHNV, CDR2 YYDKDF (reference sequence). With 2 bases removed from V and 4 bases from J, the gap between germline ends came to 12 bases. The CDR3 runs 15 residues. CDR3 in amino acids: CATSRPDRFNQPQHF. CDR3 in DNA: TGTGCCACCAGCAGACCCGACAGGTTTAATCAGCCCCAGCATTTT.

V usage is TRBV6-5 and J usage is TRBJ1-1, with TRBD1 matching 10 bases. This CDR3 is built from 15 residues. Germline lookup yields CDR1 MNHEY and CDR2 SVGAGI. The junction had 11 bases not matched to a gene; V was cut back by 6 bases and J by 7 bases. The CDR3 DNA follows: TGTGCCAGCAGAACCACGCCGGACAGGGGGGGTGAAGCTTTCTTT. This gives the protein CASRTTPDRGGEAFF.